This TCR beta chain originates from a study of blood T cell repertoires in COVID-19. Study-level background: From T cells, B-cell-depleted T cells, or PBMCs came the material, which was cDNA or gDNA.

Sequencing was performed with immunoSEQ multiplex PCR; in TCRdb, only in-frame clones are kept and a portion is missing. The sample contains about 70,000 clones, roughly nine tenths of which appear only once. Looked up from germline, CDR1 is MNHEY and CDR2 is SVGAGI. J lost 1 base, V lost 2 bases, and 5 bases had no gene match. The length of the CDR3 is 15 residues. Sequencing input: peripheral blood. The TCR was taken from a human donor in a cohort sampled during active COVID-19. The chain is built from TRBV6-5 and TRBJ2-7; 7 nucleotides line up with TRBD2. The CDR3 nucleotides read TGTGCCAGCAGTTACGAGCGGGAACCATCCTACGAGCAGTACTTC. This encodes CASSYEREPSYEQYF.